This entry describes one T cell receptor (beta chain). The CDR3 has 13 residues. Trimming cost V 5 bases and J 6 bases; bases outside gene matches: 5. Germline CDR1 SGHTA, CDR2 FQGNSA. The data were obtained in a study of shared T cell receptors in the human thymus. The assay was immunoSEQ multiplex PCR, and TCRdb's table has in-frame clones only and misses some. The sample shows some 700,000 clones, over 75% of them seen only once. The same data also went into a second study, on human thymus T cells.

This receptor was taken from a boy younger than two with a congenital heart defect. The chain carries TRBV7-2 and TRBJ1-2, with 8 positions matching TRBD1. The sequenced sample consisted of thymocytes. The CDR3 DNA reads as TGTGCCAGCAGCCGCCGGACAGGGAATGGCTACACCTTC. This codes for CASSRRTGNGYTF.